This TCR beta chain appears in the sequencing data of a study of blood T cells in healthy people across ages. General study findings and limits: Relative to aged donors, long-lived donors carried more naive CD4+ cells and displayed higher diversity. Those diversity estimates obtained from one million T cells were thought to be underestimates. Bulk PBMC profiling left naive and antigen-experienced comparisons inconclusive.

Combining a sample-barcoded 5' primer with a J-beta primer mix, a second PCR ran for about 6 to 11 cycles. The template-switch adaptor, which had 12 random nucleotides, put a tag on each cDNA molecule. MiXCR was run by TCRdb on the 5' RACE reads, yielding one entry per CDR3 protein. In the table there are more than 1 million distinct CDR3 sequences, 45% of which are singletons. This clonotype has more than one count but fewer than ten. Its target is not known. The CDR3 consists of 16 residues. Per the germline V gene, CDR1 is SGHAT and CDR2 is FQNNGV. Trimming at V came to 4 bases and at J to 5 bases, leaving 11 bases not matched to a gene.

This chain uses TRBV11-2 with TRBJ2-7, with 10 bases lining up with TRBD2. This sequence originates from a woman aged 60-75 years in good health. The sample comprised blood. The CDR3 DNA reads TGTGCCAGCAGCTCCCGCCGGGTAGCGGGAGGAGACGAGCAGTACTTC. Encoded protein: CASSSRRVAGGDEQYF.